The rows below give T cell receptor beta chains drawn from one sample of a study of blood T cell repertoires in COVID-19. The protocol was immunoSEQ multiplex PCR, while the TCRdb copy is restricted to in-frame clones and leaves out a portion. Of 45,000 to 65,000 clones in the sample, roughly nine tenths were seen once. Input material: peripheral blood. These receptors all come from a man older than 75 with active or convalescent COVID-19. Both conserved end residues are part of each CDR3. Fields, in order: D gene, V gene, clone size, J gene, CDR3 protein, CDR3 DNA. A D gene is named only where the DNA matches it firmly. Size tells how often a clone was seen (once, few, many) or the class of an expanded clone, and some rows leave it out.

-	TRBV11-3	-	TRBJ2-7	CASSFSGSSEQYF	TGTGCCAGCAGCTTCTCAGGCAGTAGCGAGCAGTACTTC
-	TRBV13	-	TRBJ1-1	CASSLGKAFF	TGTGCCAGCAGCCTCGGGAAAGCTTTCTTT
TRBD1	TRBV7-2	-	TRBJ2-7	CASSLETGYYEQYF	TGTGCCAGCAGCTTAGAGACAGGGTACTACGAGCAGTACTTC
-	TRBV4-1	-	TRBJ2-5	CASSQVRGRRETQYF	TGCGCCAGCAGCCAAGTCCGGGGGAGGAGAGAGACCCAGTACTTC
TRBD1	TRBV7-2	-	TRBJ1-1	CASSPHGTGGTEAFF	TGTGCCAGCAGCCCCCACGGGACAGGGGGCACTGAAGCTTTCTTT
-	TRBV29-1	-	TRBJ1-1	CSVERDTNMNTEAFF	TGCAGCGTTGAACGGGACACTAACATGAACACTGAAGCTTTCTTT
TRBD1	TRBV19	-	TRBJ2-5	CASSIVGGGRETQYF	TGTGCCAGTAGTATAGTAGGGGGCGGCCGAGAGACCCAGTACTTC
TRBD1	TRBV9	-	TRBJ1-1	CASSVVGTGGVGVPSTEAFF	TGTGCCAGCAGCGTAGTGGGGACAGGGGGCGTTGGGGTGCCGAGCACTGAAGCTTTCTTT
TRBD2	TRBV4-3	-	TRBJ2-1	CASSQQTGGPRNEQFF	TGCGCCAGCAGCCAGCAAACGGGGGGGCCAAGGAATGAGCAGTTCTTC
TRBD1	TRBV6-2/TRBV6-3	-	TRBJ1-5	CASSPPLLVPLDRGLLQPQHF	TGTGCCAGCAGCCCCCCACTCCTCGTCCCTCTGGACAGGGGGCTTTTACAGCCCCAGCATTTT
-	TRBV4-3	-	TRBJ1-3	CASSQEVSSGNTIYF	TGCGCCAGCAGCCAAGAAGTCAGCTCTGGAAACACCATATATTTT
TRBD2	TRBV2	once	TRBJ2-5	CASRANPSGSQETQYF	TGTGCCAGCCGGGCGAACCCTAGCGGGAGTCAAGAGACCCAGTACTTC
-	TRBV9	-	TRBJ2-3	CASHRVTDTQYF	TGTGCCAGCCACAGGGTGACAGATACGCAGTATTTT
-	TRBV2	-	TRBJ2-3	CASSDRAGSDTQYF	TGTGCCAGCAGTGATAGGGCAGGGTCAGATACGCAGTATTTT